This T cell receptor beta chain was identified during a study of blood T cells in healthy people across ages. This CDR3 comprises 15 residues. The V gene lost 0 bases and the J gene lost 7 bases, with 15 bases spanning the gap. Looked up from germline, CDR1 is MNHEY and CDR2 is SVGAGI. A second PCR of 7 to 11 cycles used a sample-barcoded 5' primer and a J-beta primer mix. TCRdb processed the 5' RACE reads anew with MiXCR; each CDR3 protein has one entry. This sample carries some 760,000 distinct CDR3 sequences, 20% to 30% of them seen once, and the ten largest clones take roughly 3.5%. This sample was shared with a second study, whose subject was T cells of mothers and their children.

The sample comprised blood. This chain uses TRBV6-5 with TRBJ2-5; weak D call: TRBD1 (6 bases). The TCR originated in a boy younger than 18 in good health. The DNA of the CDR3 is TGTGCCAGCAGTTACTCTTCAGGGGCACTCGGGACCCAGTACTTC. It specifies CASSYSSGALGTQYF.